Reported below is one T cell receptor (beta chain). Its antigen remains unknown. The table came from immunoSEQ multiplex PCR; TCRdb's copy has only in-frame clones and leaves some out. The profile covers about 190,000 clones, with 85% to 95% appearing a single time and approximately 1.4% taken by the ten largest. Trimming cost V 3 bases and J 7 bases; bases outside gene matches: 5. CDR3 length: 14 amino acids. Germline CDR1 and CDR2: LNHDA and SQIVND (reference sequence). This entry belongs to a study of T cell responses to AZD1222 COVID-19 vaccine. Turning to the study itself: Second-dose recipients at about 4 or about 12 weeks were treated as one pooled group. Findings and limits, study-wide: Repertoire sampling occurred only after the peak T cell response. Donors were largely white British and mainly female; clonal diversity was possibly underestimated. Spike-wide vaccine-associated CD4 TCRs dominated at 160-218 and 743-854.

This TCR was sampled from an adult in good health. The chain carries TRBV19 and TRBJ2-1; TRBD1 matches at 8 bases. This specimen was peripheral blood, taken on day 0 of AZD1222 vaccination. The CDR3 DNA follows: TGTGCCAGTAGTATCACAGGGGGTGGAAATGAGCAGTTCTTC. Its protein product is CASSITGGGNEQFF.